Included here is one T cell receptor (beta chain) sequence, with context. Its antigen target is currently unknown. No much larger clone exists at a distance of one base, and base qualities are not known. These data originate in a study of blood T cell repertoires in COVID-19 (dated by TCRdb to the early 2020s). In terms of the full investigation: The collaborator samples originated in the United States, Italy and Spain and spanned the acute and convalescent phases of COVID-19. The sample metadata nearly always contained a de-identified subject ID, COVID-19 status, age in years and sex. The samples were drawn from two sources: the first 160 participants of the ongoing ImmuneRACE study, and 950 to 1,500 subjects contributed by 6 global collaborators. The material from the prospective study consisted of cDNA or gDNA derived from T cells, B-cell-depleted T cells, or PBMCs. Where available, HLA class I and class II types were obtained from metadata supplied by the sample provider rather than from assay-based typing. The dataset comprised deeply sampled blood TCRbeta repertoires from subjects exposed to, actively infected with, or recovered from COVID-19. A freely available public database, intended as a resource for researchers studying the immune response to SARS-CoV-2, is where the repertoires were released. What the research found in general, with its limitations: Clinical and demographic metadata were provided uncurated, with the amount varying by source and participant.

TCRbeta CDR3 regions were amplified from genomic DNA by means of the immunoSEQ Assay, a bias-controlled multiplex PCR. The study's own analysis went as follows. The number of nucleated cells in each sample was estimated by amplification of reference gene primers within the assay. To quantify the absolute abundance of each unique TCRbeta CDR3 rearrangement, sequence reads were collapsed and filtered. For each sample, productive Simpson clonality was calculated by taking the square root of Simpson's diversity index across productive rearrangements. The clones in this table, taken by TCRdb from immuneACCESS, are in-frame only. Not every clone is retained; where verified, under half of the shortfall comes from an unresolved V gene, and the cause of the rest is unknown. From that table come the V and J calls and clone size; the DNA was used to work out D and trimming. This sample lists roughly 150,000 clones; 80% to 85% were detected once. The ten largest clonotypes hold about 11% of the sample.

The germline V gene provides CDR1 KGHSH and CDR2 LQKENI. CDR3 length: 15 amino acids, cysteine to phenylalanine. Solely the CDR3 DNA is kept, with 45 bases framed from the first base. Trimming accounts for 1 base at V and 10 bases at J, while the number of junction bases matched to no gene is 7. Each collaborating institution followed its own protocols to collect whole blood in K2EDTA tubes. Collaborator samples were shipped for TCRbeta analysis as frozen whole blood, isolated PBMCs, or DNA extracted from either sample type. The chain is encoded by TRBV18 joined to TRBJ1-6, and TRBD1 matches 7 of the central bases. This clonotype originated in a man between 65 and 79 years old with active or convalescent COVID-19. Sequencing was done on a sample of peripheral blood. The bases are TGTGCCAGCTCACCACGGACAGGTAGATACTCACCCCTCCACTTT. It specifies CASSPRTGRYSPLHF.